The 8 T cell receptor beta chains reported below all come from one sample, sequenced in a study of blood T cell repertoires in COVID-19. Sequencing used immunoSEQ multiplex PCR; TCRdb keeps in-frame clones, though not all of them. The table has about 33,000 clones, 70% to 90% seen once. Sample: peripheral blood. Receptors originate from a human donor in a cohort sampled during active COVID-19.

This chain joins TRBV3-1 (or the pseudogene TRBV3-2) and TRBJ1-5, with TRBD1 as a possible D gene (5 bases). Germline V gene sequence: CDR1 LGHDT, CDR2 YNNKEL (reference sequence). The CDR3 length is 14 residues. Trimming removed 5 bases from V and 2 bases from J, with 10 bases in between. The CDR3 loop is CASSEAGGNQPQHF. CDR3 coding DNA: TGTGCCAGCAGCGAGGCGGGGGGCAATCAGCCCCAGCATTTT.

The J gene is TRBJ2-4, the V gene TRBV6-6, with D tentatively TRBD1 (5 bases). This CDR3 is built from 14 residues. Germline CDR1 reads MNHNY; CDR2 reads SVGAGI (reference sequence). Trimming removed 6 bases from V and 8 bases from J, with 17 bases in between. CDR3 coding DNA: TGTGCCAGCAGGGGGCAGTTAGTAGGGTACATTCAGTACTTC. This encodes CASRGQLVGYIQYF.

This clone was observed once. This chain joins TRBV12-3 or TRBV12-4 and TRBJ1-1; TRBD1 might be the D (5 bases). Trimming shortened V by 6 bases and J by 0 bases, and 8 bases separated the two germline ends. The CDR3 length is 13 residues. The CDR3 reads CASRIQVNTEAFF. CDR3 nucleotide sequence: TGTGCCAGCAGGATACAGGTGAACACTGAAGCTTTCTTT.

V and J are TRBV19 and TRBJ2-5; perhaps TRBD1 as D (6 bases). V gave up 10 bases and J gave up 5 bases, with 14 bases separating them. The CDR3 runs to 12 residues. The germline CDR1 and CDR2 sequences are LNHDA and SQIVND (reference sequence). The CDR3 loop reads CATQGLEETQYF. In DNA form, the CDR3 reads TGTGCCACCCAGGGGCTAGAGGAGACCCAGTACTTC.

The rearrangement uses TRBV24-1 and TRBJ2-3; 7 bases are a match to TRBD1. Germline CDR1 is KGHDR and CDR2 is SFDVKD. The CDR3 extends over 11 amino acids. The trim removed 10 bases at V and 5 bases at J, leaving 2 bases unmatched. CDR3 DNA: TGTGCCACAGCAGGGGGAGATACGCAGTATTTT. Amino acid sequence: CATAGGDTQYF.

CDR3 nucleotide sequence: TGCGCCAGCAGCCTCGGACAGACAGATACGCAGTATTTT. This encodes CASSLGQTDTQYF. The chain has TRBV4-3 and TRBJ2-3; D perhaps matches TRBD1 (6 bases). V lost 4 bases to trimming and J lost 3 bases, with 8 bases between them. This CDR3 has 13 amino acids. CDR1 LGHNA and CDR2 YSLEER come from the germline V gene.

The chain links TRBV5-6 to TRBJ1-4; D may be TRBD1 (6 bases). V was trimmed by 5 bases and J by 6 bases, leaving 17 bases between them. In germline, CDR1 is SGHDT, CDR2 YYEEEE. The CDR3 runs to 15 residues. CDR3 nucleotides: TGTGCCAGCAGTCCAAATACAGGGATAGATGAAAAACTGTTTTTT. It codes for CASSPNTGIDEKLFF.

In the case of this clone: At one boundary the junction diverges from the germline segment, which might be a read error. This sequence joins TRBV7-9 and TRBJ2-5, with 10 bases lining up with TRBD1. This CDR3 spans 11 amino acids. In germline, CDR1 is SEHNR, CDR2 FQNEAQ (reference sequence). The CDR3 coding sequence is TGCGGACAGGGGGTGCGGGAGACCCAGTACTTC. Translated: CGQGVRETQYF.